These T cell receptor beta chains were read from a single sample in a study of Graves' ophthalmopathy and Graves' hyperthyroidism. TCRdb reprocessed the multiplex PCR reads via MiXCR and lists one record per CDR3 protein. The sample records about 370,000 distinct CDR3 sequences, approximately 17% being singletons. Sequencing input: peripheral blood. The source of these receptors is an adult woman with stable Graves' hyperthyroidism. The CDR3 runs from the conserved cysteine through the conserved F or W. D genes are given only for firm matches. Clone size is shown for a subset of rows, as once, few, many or a class of expanded clone.

j_call	v_call	d_call	clone_size	cdr3_aa	cdr3_nt
TRBJ2-2	TRBV12-5	TRBD2	NA	CASAGGSGSSGELCF	TGTGCTAGTGCCGGGGGTAGCGGGAGTTCTGGGGAGCTGTGTTTT
TRBJ1-6	TRBV19	NA	many	CASTMGSSLNSPLHF	TGTGCCAGTACTATGGGCAGTTCCCTCAATTCACCCCTCCACTTT
TRBJ2-7	TRBV30	TRBD1	few	CAWSYGTGGYEQYF	TGTGCCTGGAGTTATGGGACAGGGGGCTACGAGCAGTACTTC
TRBJ2-7	TRBV28	NA	many	CASISPMGSGSSYEQYF	TGTGCCAGCATTAGCCCGATGGGGAGCGGAAGCTCCTACGAGCAGTACTTC
TRBJ1-1	TRBV7-2	NA	many	CASSLVGLGLTEAFF	TGTGCCAGCAGCTTAGTGGGGCTGGGGCTCACTGAAGCTTTCTTT
TRBJ2-7	TRBV18	NA	few	CASSAGQGRYEQYF	TGTGCCAGCTCAGCAGGTCAGGGCCGCTACGAGCAGTACTTC
TRBJ1-5	TRBV6-5	NA	medium-sized	CASSSSSNQPQHF	TGTGCCAGCAGTTCCAGTAGCAATCAGCCCCAGCATTTT
TRBJ1-5	TRBV27	NA	many	CASSLGVLGQPQHF	TGTGCCAGCAGTTTGGGCGTTCTAGGTCAGCCCCAGCATTTT
TRBJ2-5	TRBV4-3	NA	NA	CASSQDLQQETQYF	TGCGCCAGCAGCCAAGATTTGCAGCAAGAGACCCAGTACTTC
TRBJ2-2	TRBV28	NA	many	CASSSGRELFF	TGTGCCAGCAGTTCCGGTAGGGAGCTGTTTTTT
TRBJ1-5	TRBV28	NA	once	CASRFLGNQPQHF	TGTGCCAGCAGGTTTCTGGGCAATCAGCCCCAGCATTTT
TRBJ2-7	TRBV20-1	NA	many	CSARDRGGGPFYEQYF	TGCAGTGCTAGAGATAGGGGGGGAGGCCCTTTCTACGAGCAGTACTTC
TRBJ2-7	TRBV12-3/TRBV12-4	TRBD1	many	CASSFGTGAHEQYF	TGTGCCAGCAGTTTCGGGACAGGGGCCCACGAGCAGTACTTC
TRBJ2-2	TRBV12-3/TRBV12-4	NA	many	CASSSFTGELFF	TGTGCCAGCAGTTCCTTCACCGGGGAGCTGTTTTTT
TRBJ1-3	TRBV27	NA	many	CASSKVLGENTIYF	TGTGCCAGCAGCAAGGTCCTAGGGGAGAACACCATATATTTT
TRBJ1-4	TRBV12-5	NA	few	CASGFGGRPATNEKLFF	TGTGCTAGTGGTTTCGGGGGGCGCCCCGCAACTAATGAAAAACTGTTTTTT
TRBJ2-2	TRBV7-3	NA	many	CASSTGASNTGELFF	TGTGCCAGCAGTACGGGGGCCTCGAACACCGGGGAGCTGTTTTTT
TRBJ1-6	TRBV28	NA	many	CASIARGGYSPLHF	TGTGCCAGTATCGCCCGGGGGGGGTATTCACCCCTCCACTTT
TRBJ1-2	TRBV30	NA	many	CAGPKGYYGYTF	TGTGCTGGCCCGAAGGGGTACTATGGCTACACCTTC
TRBJ2-2	TRBV11-2	NA	NA	CASSLRVVTGELFF	TGTGCCAGCAGCTTACGGGTTGTCACCGGGGAGCTGTTTTTT
TRBJ1-1	TRBV2	NA	many	CASAGITEAFF	TGTGCCAGCGCCGGTATAACTGAAGCTTTCTTT
TRBJ2-7	TRBV29-1	NA	many	CSVERGPQQYF	TGCAGCGTTGAACGTGGGCCCCAGCAGTACTTC
TRBJ2-5	TRBV27	NA	many	CASSLVVRETQYF	TGTGCCAGCAGTTTAGTAGTTCGGGAGACCCAGTACTTC
TRBJ2-7	TRBV29-1	NA	many	CSAKEPNYEQYF	TGCAGCGCCAAAGAGCCGAACTACGAGCAGTACTTC
TRBJ1-1	TRBV28	NA	many	CASNVGDTEAFF	TGTGCCAGCAACGTTGGTGACACTGAAGCTTTCTTT
TRBJ2-2	TRBV6-4	TRBD2	many	CASCQTDGGSNTGELFF	TGTGCCAGCTGCCAAACAGACGGGGGGTCAAACACCGGGGAGCTGTTTTTT
TRBJ1-2	TRBV7-9	TRBD1	many	CASSAGTGVGGYTF	TGTGCCAGCAGCGCCGGGACAGGGGTCGGTGGCTACACCTTC
TRBJ2-7	TRBV27	TRBD2	many	CASSSSGSPSYEQYF	TGTGCCAGCAGTTCCAGCGGGAGCCCCTCCTACGAGCAGTACTTC
TRBJ1-1	TRBV7-2	TRBD1	many	CASSLAGRGDTEAFF	TGTGCCAGCAGCTTAGCGGGCAGGGGGGACACTGAAGCTTTCTTT
TRBJ1-5	TRBV5-5	NA	NA	CASSLDLWDNQPQHF	TGTGCCAGCAGCTTGGACCTCTGGGACAATCAGCCCCAGCATTTT
TRBJ2-2	TRBV12-3/TRBV12-4	TRBD2	NA	CASSFSSGGPGELFF	TGTGCCAGCAGTTTCTCTAGCGGGGGGCCAGGGGAGCTGTTTTTT
TRBJ2-5	TRBV7-4	NA	many	CASSCSHWDQETQYF	TGTGCCAGCAGTTGTAGCCATTGGGACCAAGAGACCCAGTACTTC
TRBJ1-5	TRBV28	NA	many	CASGAHALSNQPQHF	TGTGCCAGCGGTGCCCACGCTTTAAGCAATCAGCCCCAGCATTTT
TRBJ2-7	TRBV6-2/TRBV6-3	TRBD1	many	CASSSSDRAYEQYF	TGTGCCAGCAGTTCCTCGGACAGGGCCTACGAGCAGTACTTC
TRBJ2-5	TRBV20-1	TRBD2	many	CSASVAGGRRTQYF	TGCAGTGCTAGTGTAGCGGGAGGTAGAAGGACCCAGTACTTC
TRBJ2-7	TRBV20-1	NA	many	CSARDLSGTYEQYF	TGCAGTGCTAGAGATCTCAGCGGAACCTACGAGCAGTACTTC
TRBJ2-3	TRBV5-1	TRBD2	many	CASHSGGSTDTQYF	TGCGCCAGCCATAGCGGGGGGAGCACAGATACGCAGTATTTT
TRBJ1-1	TRBV7-9	NA	many	CASSLAHKNTEAFF	TGTGCCAGCAGCTTAGCGCACAAGAACACTGAAGCTTTCTTT
TRBJ1-1	TRBV18	NA	many	CASSPGSSNTEAFF	TGTGCCAGCTCACCTGGATCCTCGAACACTGAAGCTTTCTTT
TRBJ2-4	TRBV20-1	NA	many	CSANHRETSMNIQYF	TGCAGTGCTAACCACAGGGAGACTAGTATGAACATTCAGTACTTC
TRBJ2-5	TRBV28	NA	many	CASSSRGGQQETQYF	TGTGCCAGCAGTTCTCGGGGGGGACAGCAAGAGACCCAGTACTTC
TRBJ1-5	TRBV28	TRBD1	many	CASSFTGTGGFQPQHF	TGTGCCAGCAGTTTTACCGGGACAGGGGGCTTTCAGCCCCAGCATTTT
TRBJ1-2	TRBV24-1	TRBD1	NA	CATSDRGTGKGYTF	TGTGCCACCAGTGACCGAGGGACAGGGAAGGGCTACACCTTC
TRBJ2-2	TRBV6-1	NA	many	CASSPTGKTDTGELFF	TGTGCCAGCAGTCCAACCGGGAAAACGGACACCGGGGAGCTGTTTTTT
TRBJ2-2	TRBV7-2	TRBD2	many	CASSYGLAGGSTGELFF	TGTGCCAGCAGCTACGGACTAGCGGGAGGGTCCACCGGGGAGCTGTTTTTT
TRBJ2-7	TRBV30	TRBD2	NA	CAWSAGTLGLAGRHEQYF	TGTGCCTGGAGTGCCGGGACTTTAGGACTAGCGGGACGGCACGAGCAGTACTTC